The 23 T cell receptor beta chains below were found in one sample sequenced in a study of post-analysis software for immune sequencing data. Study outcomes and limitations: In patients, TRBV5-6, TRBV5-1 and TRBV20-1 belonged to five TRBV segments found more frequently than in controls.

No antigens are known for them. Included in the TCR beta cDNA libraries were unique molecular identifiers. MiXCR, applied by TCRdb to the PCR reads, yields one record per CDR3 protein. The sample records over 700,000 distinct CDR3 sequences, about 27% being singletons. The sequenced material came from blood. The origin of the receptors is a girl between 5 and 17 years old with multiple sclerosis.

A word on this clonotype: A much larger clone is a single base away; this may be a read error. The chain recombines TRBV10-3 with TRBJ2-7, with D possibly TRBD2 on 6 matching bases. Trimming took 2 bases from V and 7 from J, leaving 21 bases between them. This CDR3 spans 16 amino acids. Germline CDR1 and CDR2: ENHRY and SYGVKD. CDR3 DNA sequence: TGTGCCATCAGTGAGCCGGGACTGCGATCGTACAATGAGCAGTACTTC. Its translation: CAISEPGLRSYNEQYF.

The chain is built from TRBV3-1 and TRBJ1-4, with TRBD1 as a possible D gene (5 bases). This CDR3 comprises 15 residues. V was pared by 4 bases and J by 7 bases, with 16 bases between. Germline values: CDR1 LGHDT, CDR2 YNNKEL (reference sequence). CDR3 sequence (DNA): TGTGCCAGCAGCCTAGGGGCTAGTGTCGCTGAAAAACTGTTTTTT. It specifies CASSLGASVAEKLFF.

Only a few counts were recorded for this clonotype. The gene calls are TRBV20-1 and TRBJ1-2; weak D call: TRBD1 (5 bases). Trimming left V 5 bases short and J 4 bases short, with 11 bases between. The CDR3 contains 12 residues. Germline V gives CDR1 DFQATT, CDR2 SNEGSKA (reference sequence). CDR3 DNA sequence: TGCAGTGCTCGCAGGGCTCTCTATGGCTACACCTTC. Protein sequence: CSARRALYGYTF.

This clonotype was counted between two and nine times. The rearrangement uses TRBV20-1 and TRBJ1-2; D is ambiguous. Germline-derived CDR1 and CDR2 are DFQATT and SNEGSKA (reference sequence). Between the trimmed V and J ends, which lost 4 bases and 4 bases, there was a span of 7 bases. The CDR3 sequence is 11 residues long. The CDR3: CSAKGLYGYTF. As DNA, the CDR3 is TGCAGTGCTAAGGGTCTCTATGGCTACACCTTC.

The CDR3 loop is CASSSRLVGDTQYF. CDR3 coding DNA: TGTGCCAGCAGCTCTAGACTAGTGGGGGATACGCAGTATTTT. The rearrangement joins TRBV7-8 to TRBJ2-3, with D possibly being TRBD2 (6 bases). CDR1 and CDR2 (germline): SGHVS, FQNEAQ. The CDR3 is 14 amino acids. V lost 4 bases and J 6 bases, leaving 14 bases between the germline ends.

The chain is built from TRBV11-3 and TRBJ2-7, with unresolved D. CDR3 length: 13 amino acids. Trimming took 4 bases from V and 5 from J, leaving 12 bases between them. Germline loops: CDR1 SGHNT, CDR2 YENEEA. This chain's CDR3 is CASSSQTGDEQYF. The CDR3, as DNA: TGTGCCAGCAGCTCTCAAACTGGGGACGAGCAGTACTTC.

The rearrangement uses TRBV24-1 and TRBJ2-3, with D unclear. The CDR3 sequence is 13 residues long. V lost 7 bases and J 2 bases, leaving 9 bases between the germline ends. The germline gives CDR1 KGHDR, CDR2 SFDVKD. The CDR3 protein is CATRLSATDTQYF. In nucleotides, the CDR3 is TGTGCCACCAGGTTAAGCGCCACAGATACGCAGTATTTT.

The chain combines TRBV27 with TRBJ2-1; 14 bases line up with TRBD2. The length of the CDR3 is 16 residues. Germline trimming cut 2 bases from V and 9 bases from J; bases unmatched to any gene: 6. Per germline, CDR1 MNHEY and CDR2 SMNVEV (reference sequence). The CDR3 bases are TGTGCCAGCAGTTTACAGACTAGCGGGGGGGCGGTTGAGCAGTTCTTC. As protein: CASSLQTSGGAVEQFF.

The DNA of the CDR3 is TGTGCCAGCAGCGTAGCCCTGGGCTACGAGCAGTACTTC. This sequence encodes CASSVALGYEQYF. The genes are TRBV9 and TRBJ2-7; D is unclear. Germline V gene data show CDR1 as SGDLS and CDR2 as YYNGEE. Trimming removed 0 bases from V and 3 bases from J, with 7 bases in between. CDR3 length: 13 residues.

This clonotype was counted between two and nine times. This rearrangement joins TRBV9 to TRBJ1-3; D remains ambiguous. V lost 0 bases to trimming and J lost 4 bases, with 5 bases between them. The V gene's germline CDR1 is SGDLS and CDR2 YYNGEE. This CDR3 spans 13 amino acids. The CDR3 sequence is CASSVANGNTIYF. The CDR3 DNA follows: TGTGCCAGCAGCGTAGCCAACGGAAACACCATATATTTT.

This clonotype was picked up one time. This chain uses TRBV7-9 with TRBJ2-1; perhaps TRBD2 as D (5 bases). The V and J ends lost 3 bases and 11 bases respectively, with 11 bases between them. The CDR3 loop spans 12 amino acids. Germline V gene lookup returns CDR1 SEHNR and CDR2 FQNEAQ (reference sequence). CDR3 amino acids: CASSLRRGKQFF. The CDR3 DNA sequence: TGTGCCAGCAGCTTGAGACGGGGTAAGCAGTTCTTC.

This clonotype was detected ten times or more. The CDR3 sequence: CSAGVISGANVLTF. CDR3 sequence (DNA): TGCAGTGCTGGAGTCATCTCTGGGGCCAACGTCCTGACTTTC. The chain joins TRBV20-1 to TRBJ2-6; no clear D gene. CDR1 is DFQATT and CDR2 is SNEGSKA in the germline V gene (reference sequence). The CDR3 is 14 residues long. V was shortened by 5 bases and J by 0 bases, with 8 bases between the two germline ends.

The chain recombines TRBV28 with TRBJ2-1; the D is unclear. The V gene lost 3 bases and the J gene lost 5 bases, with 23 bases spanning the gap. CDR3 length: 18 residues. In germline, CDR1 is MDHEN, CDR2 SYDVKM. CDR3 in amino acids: CASSFPSKGSTYHNEQFF. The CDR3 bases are TGTGCCAGCAGTTTCCCGTCTAAGGGAAGTACTTACCACAATGAGCAGTTCTTC.

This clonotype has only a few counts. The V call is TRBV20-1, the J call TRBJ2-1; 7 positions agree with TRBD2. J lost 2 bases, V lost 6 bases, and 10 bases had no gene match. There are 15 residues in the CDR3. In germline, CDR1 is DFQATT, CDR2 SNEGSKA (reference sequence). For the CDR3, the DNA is TGCAGTGCCCCGGGCTTCCTAGCGGCCTACAATGAGCAGTTCTTC. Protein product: CSAPGFLAAYNEQFF.

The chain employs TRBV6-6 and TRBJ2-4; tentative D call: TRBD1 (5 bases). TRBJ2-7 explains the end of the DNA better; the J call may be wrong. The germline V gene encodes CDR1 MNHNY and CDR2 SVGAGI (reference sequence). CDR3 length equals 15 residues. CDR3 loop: CASSYSTQGSYEQYF. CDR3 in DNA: TGTGCCAGCAGTTACTCGACGCAGGGATCCTACGAGCAGTACTTC.

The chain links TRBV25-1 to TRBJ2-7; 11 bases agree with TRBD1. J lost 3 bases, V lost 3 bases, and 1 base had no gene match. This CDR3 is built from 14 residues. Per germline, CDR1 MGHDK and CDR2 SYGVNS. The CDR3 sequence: CASSEGQGGYEQYF. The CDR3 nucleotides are TGTGCCAGCAGTGAGGGACAGGGGGGCTACGAGCAGTACTTC.

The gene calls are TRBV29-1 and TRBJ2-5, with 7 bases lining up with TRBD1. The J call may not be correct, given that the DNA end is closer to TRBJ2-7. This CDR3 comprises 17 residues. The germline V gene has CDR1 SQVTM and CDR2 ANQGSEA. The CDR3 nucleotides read TGCAGCGTAGAAAACCCGGATGCCAAGGGACAGACCTACGAGCAGTACTTC. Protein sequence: CSVENPDAKGQTYEQYF.

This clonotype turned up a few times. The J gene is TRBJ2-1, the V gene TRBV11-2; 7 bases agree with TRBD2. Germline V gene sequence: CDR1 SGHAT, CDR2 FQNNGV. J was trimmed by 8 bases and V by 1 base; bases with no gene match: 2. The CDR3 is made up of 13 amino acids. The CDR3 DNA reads TGTGCCAGCAGCTTAGGACTAGCTGATGAGCAGTTCTTC. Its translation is CASSLGLADEQFF. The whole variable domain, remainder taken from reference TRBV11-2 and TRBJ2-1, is EAGVAQSPRYKIIEKRQSVAFWCNPISGHATLYWYQQILGQGPKLLIQFQNNGVVDDSQLPKDRFSAERLKGVDSTLKIQPAKLEDSAVYLCASSLGLADEQFFGPGTRLTVL.

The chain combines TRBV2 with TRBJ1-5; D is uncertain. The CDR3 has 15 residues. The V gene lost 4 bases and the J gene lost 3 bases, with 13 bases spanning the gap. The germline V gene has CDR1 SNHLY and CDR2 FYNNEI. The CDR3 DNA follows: TGTGCCAGCAGTGGGGGTTTAGGACCCAATCAGCCCCAGCATTTT. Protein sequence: CASSGGLGPNQPQHF. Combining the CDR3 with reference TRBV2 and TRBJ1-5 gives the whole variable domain EPEVTQTPSHQVTQMGQEVILRCVPISNHLYFYWYRQILGQKVEFLVSFYNNEISEKSEIFDDQFSVERPDGSNFTLKIRSTKLEDSAMYFCASSGGLGPNQPQHFGDGTRLSIL.

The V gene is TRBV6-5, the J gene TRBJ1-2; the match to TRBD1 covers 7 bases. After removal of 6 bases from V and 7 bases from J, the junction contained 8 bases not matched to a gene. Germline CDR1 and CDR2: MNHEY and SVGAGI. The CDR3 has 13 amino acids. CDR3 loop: CASRQGYPGGYTF. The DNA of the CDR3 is TGTGCCAGCAGACAGGGGTACCCTGGTGGCTACACCTTC.

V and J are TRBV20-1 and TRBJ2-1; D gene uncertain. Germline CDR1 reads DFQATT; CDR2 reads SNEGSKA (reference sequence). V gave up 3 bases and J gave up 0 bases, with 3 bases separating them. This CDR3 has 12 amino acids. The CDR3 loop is CSASTSYNEQFF. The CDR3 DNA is TGCAGTGCTAGTACCTCCTACAATGAGCAGTTCTTC.

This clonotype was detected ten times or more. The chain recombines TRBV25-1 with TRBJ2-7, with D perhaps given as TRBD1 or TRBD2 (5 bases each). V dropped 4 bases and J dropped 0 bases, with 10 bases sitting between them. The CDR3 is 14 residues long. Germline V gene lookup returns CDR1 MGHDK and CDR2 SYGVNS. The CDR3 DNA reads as TGTGCCAGCAGTGCTGGTGGGACCTCCTACGAGCAGTACTTC. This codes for CASSAGGTSYEQYF.

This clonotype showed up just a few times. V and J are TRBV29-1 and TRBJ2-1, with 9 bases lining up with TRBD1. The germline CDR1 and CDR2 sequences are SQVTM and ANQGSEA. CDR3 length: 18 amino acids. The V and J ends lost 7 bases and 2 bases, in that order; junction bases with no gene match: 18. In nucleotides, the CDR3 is TGCAGCGCTGTAAACACCGGGACAGGGACGGAGACCTACAATGAGCAGTTCTTC. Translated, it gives CSAVNTGTGTETYNEQFF.